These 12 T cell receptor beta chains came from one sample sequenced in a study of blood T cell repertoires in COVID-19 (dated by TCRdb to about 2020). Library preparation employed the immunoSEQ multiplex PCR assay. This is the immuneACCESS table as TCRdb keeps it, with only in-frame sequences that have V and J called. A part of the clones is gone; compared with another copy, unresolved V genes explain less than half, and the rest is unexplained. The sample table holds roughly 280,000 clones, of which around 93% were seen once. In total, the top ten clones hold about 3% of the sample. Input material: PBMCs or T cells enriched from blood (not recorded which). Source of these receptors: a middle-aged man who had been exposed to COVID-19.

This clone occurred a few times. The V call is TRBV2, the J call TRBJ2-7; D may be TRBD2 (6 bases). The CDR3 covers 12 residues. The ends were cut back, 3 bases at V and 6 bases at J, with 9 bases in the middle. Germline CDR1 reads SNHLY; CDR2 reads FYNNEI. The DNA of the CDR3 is TGTGCCAGCAGTGATTGGGGGGTCGAGCAGTACTTC. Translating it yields CASSDWGVEQYF.

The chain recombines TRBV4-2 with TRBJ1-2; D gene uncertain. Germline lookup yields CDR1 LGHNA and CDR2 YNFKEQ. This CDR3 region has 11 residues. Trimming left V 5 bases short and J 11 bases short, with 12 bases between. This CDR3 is CASSYERFYTF. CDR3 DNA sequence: TGTGCCAGCAGCTACGAGAGATTTTACACCTTC.

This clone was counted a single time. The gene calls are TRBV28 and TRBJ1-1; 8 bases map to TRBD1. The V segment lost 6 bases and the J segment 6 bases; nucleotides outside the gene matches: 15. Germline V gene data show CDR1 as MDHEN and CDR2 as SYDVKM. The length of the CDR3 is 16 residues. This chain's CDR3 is CASRLSRQGSFAEAFF. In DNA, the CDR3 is TGTGCCAGCAGACTCTCACGACAGGGGAGTTTTGCTGAAGCTTTCTTT.

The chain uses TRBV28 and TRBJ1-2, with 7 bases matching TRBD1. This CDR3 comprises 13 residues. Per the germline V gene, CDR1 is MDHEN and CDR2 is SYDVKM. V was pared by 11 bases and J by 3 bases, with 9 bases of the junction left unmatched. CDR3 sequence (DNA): TGTGCCTCCCGAATAGGGGGCGACTATGGCTACACCTTC. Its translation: CASRIGGDYGYTF.

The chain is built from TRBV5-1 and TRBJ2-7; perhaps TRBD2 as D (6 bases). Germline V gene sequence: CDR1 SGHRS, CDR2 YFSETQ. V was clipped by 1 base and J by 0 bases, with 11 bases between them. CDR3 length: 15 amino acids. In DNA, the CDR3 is TGCGCCAGCAGCTTGAACTTGGGGGGCTCCTACGAGCAGTACTTC. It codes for CASSLNLGGSYEQYF.

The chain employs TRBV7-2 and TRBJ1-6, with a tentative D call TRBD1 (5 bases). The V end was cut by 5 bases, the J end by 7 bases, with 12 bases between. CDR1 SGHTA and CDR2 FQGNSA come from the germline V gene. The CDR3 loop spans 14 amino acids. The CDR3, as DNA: TGTGCCAGCAGCCTTGGGGGGGTCAATTCACCCCTCCACTTT. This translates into CASSLGGVNSPLHF.

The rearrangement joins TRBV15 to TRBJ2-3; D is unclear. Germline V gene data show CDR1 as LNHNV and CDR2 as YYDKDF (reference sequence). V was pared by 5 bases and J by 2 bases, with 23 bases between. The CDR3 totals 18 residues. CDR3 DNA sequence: TGTGCCACCAGCCGAGGTGACCTCGCGGAAAGTTTCACAGATACGCAGTATTTT. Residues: CATSRGDLAESFTDTQYF.

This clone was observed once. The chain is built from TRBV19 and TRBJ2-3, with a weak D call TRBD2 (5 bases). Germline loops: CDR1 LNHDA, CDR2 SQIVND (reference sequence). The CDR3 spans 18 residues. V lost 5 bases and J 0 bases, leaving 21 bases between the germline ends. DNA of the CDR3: TGTGCCAGTAGTGCCCCTCGCAGCGGAGACAAAAGCACAGATACGCAGTATTTT. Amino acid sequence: CASSAPRSGDKSTDTQYF.

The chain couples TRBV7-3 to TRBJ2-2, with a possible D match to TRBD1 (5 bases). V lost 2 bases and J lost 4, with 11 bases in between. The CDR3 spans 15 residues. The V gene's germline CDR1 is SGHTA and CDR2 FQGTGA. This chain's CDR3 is CASSLGLGPTGELFF. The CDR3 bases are TGTGCCAGCAGCTTAGGTTTGGGGCCCACCGGGGAGCTGTTTTTT.

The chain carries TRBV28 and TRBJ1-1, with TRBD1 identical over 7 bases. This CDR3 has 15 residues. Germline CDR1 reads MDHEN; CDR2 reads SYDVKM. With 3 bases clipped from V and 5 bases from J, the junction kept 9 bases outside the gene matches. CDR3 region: CASSFPRDSKTEAFF. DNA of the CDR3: TGTGCCAGCAGTTTTCCCCGGGACAGTAAGACTGAAGCTTTCTTT.

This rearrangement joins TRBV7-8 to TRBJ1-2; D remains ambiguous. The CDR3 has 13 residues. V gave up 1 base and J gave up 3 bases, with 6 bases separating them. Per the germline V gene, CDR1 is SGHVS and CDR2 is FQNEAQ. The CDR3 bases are TGTGCCAGCAGCTTAGGGGGAGACTATGGCTACACCTTC. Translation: CASSLGGDYGYTF.

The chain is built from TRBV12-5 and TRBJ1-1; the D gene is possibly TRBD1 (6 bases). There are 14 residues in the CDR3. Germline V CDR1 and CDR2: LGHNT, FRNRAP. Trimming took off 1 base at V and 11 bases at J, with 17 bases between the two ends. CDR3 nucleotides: TGTGCTAGTGGTTTGGCCCAAGGAGAGGGGGTGGCTTTCTTT. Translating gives CASGLAQGEGVAFF.